This TCR beta chain was obtained from a study of breast tumors, draining lymph nodes, adjacent tissues. Study-wide results and limits: Data fit most tumor T cells coming from lymph node, expanding in tumor. Tumor TCR diversity was below lymph nodes but above nontumor tissue.

TCRdb re-called the multiplex PCR reads with MiXCR, one entry per CDR3 protein. The sample records around 250,000 distinct CDR3 sequences, about 34% being singletons. The CDR3 is 14 residues long. Trimming cost V 5 bases and J 2 bases, with 12 bases left between them. Germline V gives CDR1 KGHSH, CDR2 LQKENI. About this clonotype: Its target is not known. Possible read error: a much larger clone is one base away.

Samples came from axillary lymph nodes draining the breast cancer. Material for sequencing was axillary lymph node tissue. This chain links TRBV18 with TRBJ2-5; maybe TRBD1 (6 bases). The receptor was isolated from a female donor with breast cancer. Some clones in this sample may be carry-over from other donors' samples. The CDR3 loop reads CASSADSYQETQYF. CDR3 in DNA: TGTGCCAGCTCAGCGGACAGTTATCAAGAGACCCAGTACTTC.